The T cell receptor beta chain described here comes from a study of graft-versus-host responses after intestinal transplantation. The protocol was immunoSEQ multiplex PCR, while the TCRdb copy is restricted to in-frame clones and leaves out a portion. The table shows about 85,000 clones, with 80% to 85% occurring only once. The CDR3 loop spans 13 amino acids. V lost 3 bases and J 6 bases, leaving 12 bases between the germline ends. The germline CDR1 and CDR2 sequences are SEHNR and FQNEAQ (reference sequence). This clone appeared once. What it binds is not known. This specimen consisted of unstimulated CD4+ T cells sorted from spleen or lymph node cells, obtained before intestinal transplant. V is TRBV7-9 and J is TRBJ2-7; tentatively, D is TRBD2 (6 bases). The clonotype originates from a human donor who received an intestinal transplant. CDR3 bases: TGTGCCAGCAGCTTGGAGGGTCCTTCCGAGCAGTACTTC. As protein: CASSLEGPSEQYF.